This TCR beta chain was sequenced in a study of shared clonotypes between healthy human individuals. The germline V gene has CDR1 MNHNS and CDR2 SASEGT. This CDR3 contains 13 residues. Deletions cut 7 bases from V and 5 bases from J, with 14 bases between. A remark on this clone: Its antigen remains unknown.

Profiled with immunoSEQ multiplex PCR; TCRdb holds only in-frame clones, not every one. The sample has about 2 million clones; about 95% are singletons. The study, taken as a whole, reports: Among donors, sharing of clonotypes was expected to be affected by sequencing depth.

Naive CD8 populations comprised CD45RO-negative cells positively selected for CCR7, excluding terminally differentiated effector memory CD45RA+ cells. V and J are TRBV6-1 and TRBJ1-1, with D possibly TRBD1 on 5 matching bases. Sequenced sample: naive CD8+ T cells sorted from blood. This TCR was recovered from a young man in good health. Here the CDR3 DNA reads TGTGCCAGCACCGATCAGGGTTGGACTGAAGCTTTCTTT. It translates to CASTDQGWTEAFF.